This T cell receptor (beta chain) was sequenced for a study of blood T cell repertoires in COVID-19. Produced via immunoSEQ multiplex PCR; TCRdb's table is partial and in-frame only. The table shows 60,000 to 95,000 clones, with around 90% occurring only once. This sequence was found in a human donor in a cohort sampled during active COVID-19. The sequenced material came from peripheral blood.

CDR3 bases: TGCAGCGTCCCGGCCGGGACAGGGAATGGCTACACCTTC. Residues: CSVPAGTGNGYTF. The rearrangement links TRBV29-1 to TRBJ1-2, with 9 bases that match TRBD1. The ends lost 6 bases at V and 6 bases at J; junction bases unmatched: 8. The CDR3 runs 13 residues. CDR1 SQVTM and CDR2 ANQGSEA come from the germline V gene.